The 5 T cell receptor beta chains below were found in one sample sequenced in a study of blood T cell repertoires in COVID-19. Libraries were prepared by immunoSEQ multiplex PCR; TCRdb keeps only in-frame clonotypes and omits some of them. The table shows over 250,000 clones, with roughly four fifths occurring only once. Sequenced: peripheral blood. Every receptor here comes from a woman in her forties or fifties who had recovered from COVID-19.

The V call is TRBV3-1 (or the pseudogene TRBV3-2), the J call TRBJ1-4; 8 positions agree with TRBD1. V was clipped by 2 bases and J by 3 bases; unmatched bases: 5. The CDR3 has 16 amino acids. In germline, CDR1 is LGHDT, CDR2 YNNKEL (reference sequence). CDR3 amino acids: CASSQSDRGANEKLFF. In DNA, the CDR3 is TGTGCCAGCAGCCAATCCGACAGGGGTGCTAATGAAAAACTGTTTTTT.

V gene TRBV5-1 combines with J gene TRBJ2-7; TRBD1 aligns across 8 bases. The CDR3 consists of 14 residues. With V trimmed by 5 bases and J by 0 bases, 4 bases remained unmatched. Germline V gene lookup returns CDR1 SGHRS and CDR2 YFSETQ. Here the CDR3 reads CASRDDRGSYEQYF. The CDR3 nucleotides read TGCGCCAGCAGAGACGACAGGGGCTCCTACGAGCAGTACTTC.

Written as DNA, the CDR3 is TGTGCCAGCAGCCAAGAGGCTAGCGGGGGCCTGGGCGAGCAGTACTTC. It is translated as CASSQEASGGLGEQYF. The gene calls are TRBV4-2 and TRBJ2-7, with 10 bases matching TRBD2. V dropped 0 bases and J dropped 6; count of bases not matched to a gene: 8. CDR1 and CDR2 (germline): LGHNA, YNFKEQ. This CDR3 contains 16 residues.

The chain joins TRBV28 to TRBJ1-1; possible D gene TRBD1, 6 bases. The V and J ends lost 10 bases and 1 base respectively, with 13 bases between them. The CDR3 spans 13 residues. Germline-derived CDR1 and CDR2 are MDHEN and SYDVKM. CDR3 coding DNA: TGTGCCACCAGAGGGACATCGAACACTGAAGCTTTCTTT. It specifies CATRGTSNTEAFF.

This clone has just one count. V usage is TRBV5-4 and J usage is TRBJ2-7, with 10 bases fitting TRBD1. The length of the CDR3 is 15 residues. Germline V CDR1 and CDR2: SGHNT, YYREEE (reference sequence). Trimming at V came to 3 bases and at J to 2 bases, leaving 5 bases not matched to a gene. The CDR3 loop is CASSSPGQGPYEQYF. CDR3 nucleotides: TGTGCCAGCAGCTCTCCGGGACAGGGGCCCTACGAGCAGTACTTC.